This T cell receptor delta chain was identified in a study of DNA immune sequencing with unique molecular identifiers (dated by TCRdb to between 2020 and 2021). For context, the study as a whole: Using immunomagnetic cell separation, gammadelta T cells were enriched from buffy coats, and the genomic DNA of these cells was sequenced. Fluorescence-activated cell sorting was used to enrich gammadelta T cells from the PBMC of 10 healthy people. To compare enriched and non-enriched samples, 80 to 100 ng of enriched gammadelta T-cell DNA and roughly 950 ng of non-enriched PBMC DNA were sequenced. An ultrasensitive DNA-based TRD repertoire sequencing method using PCR-introduced unique molecular identifiers was developed and validated in the study. Validation of the method was performed on synthetic reference molecules and on blood samples from healthy individuals. Healthy individuals were used as donors, and sorted peripheral blood gammadelta T cells were profiled from around ten of these donors. Broader findings and caveats from the paper: The primer-based approach cannot detect novel TRD sequences that are not targeted by the primers. TRDV2 paired with TRDJ1 was the most common TRD rearrangement among clonotypes in healthy donors. TRD repertoire diversity varied between healthy donors, with several donors highly oligoclonal where top 5 clonotypes exceeded half of productive molecules.

Including cysteine and phenylalanine, the CDR3 has 17 amino acids. The DNA shown is the 51-base CDR3, in frame from base 1. In the germline V gene, CDR1 corresponds to GEAIGNYY and CDR2 to EKD. V and J lose 0 bases and 0 bases, and a span of 16 bases separates them. Libraries came from multiplex PCR. Genomic DNA was amplified with a 32-plex assay using primers for all 8 TRDV and 4 TRDJ genes covering the CDR3. A 12-nucleotide UMI was introduced during around 3 barcoding PCR cycles, after which a second PCR was performed with Illumina adapter primers. Libraries were purified with AMPure XP beads and quality-checked on a Fragment Analyzer with the HS NGS Fragment kit. An Illumina MiniSeq mid-output kit with about 20% PhiX and 150 cycles of paired-end reads was used for sequencing. Under the source paper's analysis protocol: MIGEC version 1.2.9 was used to process the reads, grouping reads by UMI and building error-corrected consensus sequences. For post-processing, modified scripts from VDJtools version 1.2.1 were used together with the tcR R package. Via CATT, TCRdb reprocessed the public reads, and rows with identical DNA were then joined. These V and J calls originate from TCRdb's pipeline instead of the authors' own analysis. The sample table shows over a thousand delta-chain clones, and 9.5% to 15% are seen once. Nearly 55% of the sample is taken by the ten largest.

This clone is identified as medium-sized (0.01 to 0.1%). Its antigen is unknown. The input lacks base qualities; no much larger clone sits a single base away. This chain joins TRDV2 to TRDJ1; the D segment could be TRDD3, given 6 matching bases. This clonotype was obtained from a human donor in good health. The sequenced sample consisted of gamma-delta T cells enriched from blood buffy coat, or unenriched PBMCs (not recorded which). The DNA reads as follows: TGTGCCTGTGACACCCGGGGGAGGCCTCAGTACACCGATAAACTCATCTTT. This gives the protein CACDTRGRPQYTDKLIF.